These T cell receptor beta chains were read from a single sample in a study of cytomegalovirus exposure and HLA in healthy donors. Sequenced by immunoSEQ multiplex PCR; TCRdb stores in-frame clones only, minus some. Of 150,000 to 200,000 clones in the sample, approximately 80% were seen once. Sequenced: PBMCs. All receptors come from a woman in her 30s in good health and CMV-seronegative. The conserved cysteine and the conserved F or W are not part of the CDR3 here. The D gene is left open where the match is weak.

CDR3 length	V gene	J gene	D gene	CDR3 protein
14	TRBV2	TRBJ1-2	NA	ASSGSSFVRAKGYT
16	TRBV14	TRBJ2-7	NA	ASSQDLVGPGSSYEQY
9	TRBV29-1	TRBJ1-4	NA	SVGRNEKLF
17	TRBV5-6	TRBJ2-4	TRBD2	ASSRRLAGGGNAKNIQY
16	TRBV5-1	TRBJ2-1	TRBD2	ASSSRGRTSGIIGEQF
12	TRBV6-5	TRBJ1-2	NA	ASSYSHSLYGYT
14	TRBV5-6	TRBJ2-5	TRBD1	ASSLLRTGGGETQY
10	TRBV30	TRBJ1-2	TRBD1	AWSVGQDGYT
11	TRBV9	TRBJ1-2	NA	ASSVDRFYGYT
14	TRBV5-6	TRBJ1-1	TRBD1	ASSIRTGIMNTEAF
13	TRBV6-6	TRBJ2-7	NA	ASSSPGRGTYEQY
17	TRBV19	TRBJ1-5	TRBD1	ASRALGQDPIWGNQPQH
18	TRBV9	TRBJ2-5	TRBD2	ASSVATGAGGPNAQETQY
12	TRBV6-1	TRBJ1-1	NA	ASATTPISPEAF
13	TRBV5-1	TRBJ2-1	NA	ASRATGSTGNEQF
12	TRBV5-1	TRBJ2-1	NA	ASRSDYSDNEQF
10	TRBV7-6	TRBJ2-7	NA	ASSLVYNEQY
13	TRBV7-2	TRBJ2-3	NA	ASIGGALSTDTQY
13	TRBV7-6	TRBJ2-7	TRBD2	ASSLAPASGDEQY
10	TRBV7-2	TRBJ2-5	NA	ASSLERETQY
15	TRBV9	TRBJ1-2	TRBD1	ASSVVDRVGMMDGYT
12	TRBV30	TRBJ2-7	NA	AWRKVGSRDEQY
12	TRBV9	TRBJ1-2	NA	ASSLLGGPDGYT
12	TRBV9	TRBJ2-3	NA	ASSAARLTDTQY
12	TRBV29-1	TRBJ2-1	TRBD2	SVSLAGAYNEQF
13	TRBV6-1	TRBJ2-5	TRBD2	ASSDFGTSKETQY